The 17 T cell receptor beta chains below come from one sample, sequenced in a study of shared clonotypes between healthy human individuals. Some clones are missing from TCRdb's copy, which holds only in-frame ones; the method was immunoSEQ multiplex PCR. Here the sample spans almost 750,000 clones, roughly 72% being singletons. Sequencing was carried out using memory CD4+ T cells sorted from blood. Subset noted: CD45RA-negative fraction. All receptors derive from a woman aged 25 to 39 in good health.

As concerns this clone: Different DNA sequences within this sample yield the same CDR3. The chain couples TRBV7-3 to TRBJ2-2, with TRBD1 identical over 9 bases. Looked up from germline, CDR1 is SGHTA and CDR2 is FQGTGA. The CDR3 is 15 amino acids. Trimming cost V 5 bases and J 4 bases; bases outside gene matches: 5. The CDR3: CASSLQGAGTGELFF. The CDR3 bases are TGTGCCAGCAGCCTACAGGGGGCAGGCACCGGGGAGCTGTTTTTT.

The chain recombines TRBV19 with TRBJ1-1, with 10 nucleotides matching TRBD1. From germline, CDR1 is LNHDA and CDR2 SQIVND (reference sequence). Germline trimming cut 6 bases from V and 1 base from J; bases unmatched to any gene: 5. This CDR3 contains 15 residues. DNA for the CDR3: TGTGCCAGTAGCGGGGACAGGGGTTGGAACACTGAAGCTTTCTTT. Residues: CASSGDRGWNTEAFF.

The V and J genes are TRBV15 and TRBJ2-5, with TRBD2 matching 11 bases. CDR1 is LNHNV and CDR2 is YYDKDF in the germline V gene (reference sequence). The CDR3 runs to 17 residues. V lost 1 base and J lost 4; bases outside the gene matches: 8. The CDR3 sequence is CATSRVGSGREGETQYF. CDR3 coding DNA: TGTGCCACCAGCAGAGTTGGTAGCGGGAGGGAGGGAGAGACCCAGTACTTC.

The rearrangement joins TRBV5-4 to TRBJ2-7; 7 bases agree with TRBD1. The CDR3 spans 15 residues. Germline-derived CDR1 and CDR2 are SGHNT and YYREEE (reference sequence). The V gene end was trimmed by 0 bases and the J gene end by 5 bases; junction bases not matched to a gene: 8. The chain's CDR3 is CASSLVQGVADEQYF. The CDR3 DNA is TGTGCCAGCAGCTTGGTTCAGGGGGTAGCCGACGAGCAGTACTTC.

The V and J genes are TRBV5-5 and TRBJ1-1; 8 nucleotides agree with TRBD1. This CDR3 region has 15 residues. Germline V CDR1 and CDR2: SGHKS, YYEKEE (reference sequence). Trimming at V came to 4 bases and at J to 5 bases, leaving 10 bases not matched to a gene. In DNA form, the CDR3 reads TGTGCCAGCAGCACCGAGGACAGGGTGGGTACTGAAGCTTTCTTT. Its translation is CASSTEDRVGTEAFF.

On this clone: Additional DNA sequences in this sample encode the identical CDR3. The V call is TRBV7-8, the J call TRBJ2-6, with D hard to call. CDR3 length: 14 amino acids. V was pared by 3 bases and J by 1 base, with 4 bases between. Germline V CDR1 and CDR2: SGHVS, FQNEAQ. CDR3 sequence reads: CASSFSSGANVLTF. CDR3 DNA sequence: TGTGCCAGCAGCTTCTCTTCTGGGGCCAACGTCCTGACTTTC.

As concerns this clone: This same CDR3 is encoded by further DNA sequences in the sample. The CDR3 loop is CASSELGGTEAFF. The CDR3 nucleotides read TGTGCCAGCAGTGAATTAGGGGGCACTGAAGCTTTCTTT. V usage is TRBV6-1 and J usage is TRBJ1-1, with a weak D call TRBD1 (6 bases). Trimming took off 2 bases at V and 4 bases at J, with 8 bases between the two ends. CDR1 is MNHNS, CDR2 SASEGT, per germline. This CDR3 has 13 amino acids.

CDR3 amino acids: CASSPRTGVSYEQYF. The CDR3 region has the DNA TGTGCCAGCTCACCAAGGACAGGGGTCTCCTACGAGCAGTACTTC. This rearrangement joins TRBV18 to TRBJ2-7; 9 bases align to TRBD1. Germline CDR1 reads KGHSH; CDR2 reads LQKENI. J gave up 0 bases and V 2 bases, and 2 bases lay outside the gene matches. This CDR3 has 15 residues.

This clone was observed a single time. Distinct nucleotide sequences in the sample also encode this CDR3. The chain joins TRBV28 to TRBJ2-1; 9 bases are shared with TRBD1. CDR1 and CDR2 from the germline V gene are MDHEN and SYDVKM. The CDR3 is 14 amino acids. Unmatched junction bases numbered 3, after V lost 5 bases and J lost 4 bases. Written as DNA, the CDR3 is TGTGCCAGCAGTCCAGGACAGGGGTACAATGAGCAGTTCTTC. Translation: CASSPGQGYNEQFF.

Written as DNA, the CDR3 is TGTGCCAGCAGTTTAGGGGGGTCGCATAACTATGGCTACACCTTC. Amino acid sequence: CASSLGGSHNYGYTF. This sequence joins TRBV28 and TRBJ1-2, with TRBD1 as a possible D gene (5 bases). This CDR3 comprises 15 residues. Per germline, CDR1 MDHEN and CDR2 SYDVKM. The V gene lost 2 bases and the J gene lost 1 base, with 11 bases spanning the gap.

This clone was detected a few times. V gene TRBV11-2 combines with J gene TRBJ2-6; D is ambiguous. The CDR3 has 15 amino acids. From germline, CDR1 is SGHAT and CDR2 FQNNGV. V lost 5 bases, J lost 2 bases, and 10 bases lay in between. The CDR3: CASSHWSTGANVLTF. For the CDR3, the DNA is TGTGCCAGCAGCCACTGGTCTACTGGGGCCAACGTCCTGACTTTC.

This clone was seen only a few times. The chain uses TRBV19 and TRBJ2-1, with 7 bases identical to TRBD2. The junction had 13 bases not matched to a gene; V was cut back by 3 bases and J by 14 bases. The CDR3 totals 14 residues. In germline, CDR1 is LNHDA, CDR2 SQIVND (reference sequence). The CDR3 DNA sequence: TGTGCCAGTAGTATTGGGAGTAGCGGGTCACGAGAGTTCTTC. It translates to CASSIGSSGSREFF.

A remark on this clone: This same CDR3 is encoded by further DNA sequences in the sample. The chain joins TRBV28 to TRBJ2-7; 15 bases are shared with TRBD2. The V gene's germline CDR1 is MDHEN and CDR2 SYDVKM. This CDR3 contains 14 residues. V shed 5 bases, J shed 4 bases, and the junction held 0 bases outside the gene matches. This chain's CDR3 is CASSGTSGGYEQYF. The DNA for the CDR3 is TGTGCCAGCAGTGGGACTAGCGGGGGGTACGAGCAGTACTTC.

The chain has TRBV30 and TRBJ2-3, with TRBD1 identical over 10 bases. CDR3 length equals 14 residues. CDR1 GTSNPN and CDR2 SVGIG come from the germline V gene (reference sequence). J was trimmed by 4 bases and V by 2 bases; bases with no gene match: 3. The CDR3 spells CAWSPGQGSDTQYF. The CDR3, as DNA: TGTGCCTGGAGTCCGGGACAGGGGTCAGATACGCAGTATTTT. The full variable domain, rest sourced from reference TRBV30 and TRBJ2-3, is SQTIHQWPATLVQPVGSPLSLECTVEGTSNPNLYWYRQAAGRGLQLLFYSVGIGQISSEVPQNLSASRPQDRQFILSSKKLLLSDSGFYLCAWSPGQGSDTQYFGPGTRLTVL.

This clone was seen only a few times. The CDR3 DNA sequence: TGTGCCAGCAGACCCGGGCCATCAGCTCATGGCTACACCTTC. As protein: CASRPGPSAHGYTF. The V gene is TRBV7-9, the J gene TRBJ1-2; D call uncertain. Germline CDR1 SEHNR, CDR2 FQNEAQ (reference sequence). With 6 bases removed from V and 6 bases from J, the gap between germline ends came to 17 bases. The CDR3 has 14 residues.

This clone was observed a handful of times. The rearrangement uses TRBV6-1 and TRBJ2-1, with 8 nucleotides matching TRBD2. Germline values: CDR1 MNHNS, CDR2 SASEGT. This CDR3 contains 15 residues. The junction had 13 bases not matched to a gene; V was cut back by 5 bases and J by 10 bases. CDR3 DNA: TGTGCCAGCAGTACCGAACTAGGACTAGCCTGGGAGCAGTTCTTC. Translation: CASSTELGLAWEQFF.

This chain uses TRBV19 with TRBJ2-7, with D perhaps matching TRBD2 (5 bases). V lost 3 bases, J lost 3 bases, and 15 bases lay in between. CDR1 and CDR2 (germline): LNHDA, SQIVND (reference sequence). The CDR3 covers 15 residues. The CDR3 is CASSIRLAPFYEQYF. CDR3 sequence (DNA): TGTGCCAGTAGTATCCGGCTAGCCCCCTTCTACGAGCAGTACTTC.